The TCR beta chain under discussion was sequenced for a study of radiation and T cells in renal cell carcinoma. Study results and limitations: In blood, top tumor clones expanded by 2 weeks, shrinking by 4. Pretreatment tumor biopsies were lacking, so baseline clonotypes are unknown.

Time point denoted: baseline pretreatment blood. Treatment specified: 15 Gy SBRT to primary tumor, nephrectomy 4 weeks later. On this clone itself: Its cognate antigen is unknown.

The data were produced by immunoSEQ multiplex PCR, yet TCRdb's version contains in-frame clones alone and is incomplete. This table has 110,000 to 150,000 clones, 70% to 90% appearing once. The sample consisted of blood, taken from a patient whose treatment included radiotherapy and nephrectomy. The TCR comes from a woman aged 50 to 65 with renal cell carcinoma.

CDR3 DNA sequence: TGCAGCGTCAGTAGCGGGGACCAAGAGACCCAGTACTTC. This translates into CSVSSGDQETQYF. This chain links TRBV29-1 with TRBJ2-5; 8 positions agree with TRBD2. The V and J ends lost 6 bases and 0 bases, in that order; junction bases with no gene match: 3. This CDR3 region has 13 residues. From germline, CDR1 is SQVTM and CDR2 ANQGSEA.